Each of the 6 T cell receptor beta chains below was sequenced from the same sample in a study of blood T cell repertoires in COVID-19. The table came from immunoSEQ multiplex PCR; TCRdb's copy has only in-frame clones and leaves some out. This sample has 200,000 to 250,000 clones, with 87% found just once. Specimen: PBMCs or T cells enriched from blood (not recorded which). These receptor sequences come from a woman aged 30 to 39 with acute COVID-19.

The chain carries TRBV10-3 and TRBJ2-2; tentatively, D is TRBD1 (6 bases). CDR3 length: 13 residues. The V end was cut by 11 bases, the J end by 1 base, with 11 bases between. Germline values: CDR1 ENHRY, CDR2 SYGVKD. This CDR3 reads CASRTENTGELFF. CDR3 bases: TGTGCCTCAAGGACAGAGAACACCGGGGAGCTGTTTTTT.

The chain recombines TRBV7-9 with TRBJ2-2; 7 positions match TRBD2. The V and J ends lost 4 bases and 3 bases, in that order; junction bases with no gene match: 11. The CDR3 loop spans 17 amino acids. The V gene's germline CDR1 is SEHNR and CDR2 FQNEAQ (reference sequence). The CDR3 DNA sequence: TGTGCCAGCAGCTCCCCATCTGGCGGGGGATACACCGGGGAGCTGTTTTTT. As protein: CASSSPSGGGYTGELFF.

CDR3 protein: CASSLTGASQPQHF. In DNA, the CDR3 is TGTGCCAGCAGCCTGACAGGGGCGAGTCAGCCCCAGCATTTT. The gene calls are TRBV2 and TRBJ1-5; 8 bases fit TRBD1. The CDR3 totals 14 residues. Germline CDR1 SNHLY, CDR2 FYNNEI. The V segment lost 6 bases and the J segment 6 bases; nucleotides outside the gene matches: 7. The full variable domain, its missing parts supplied by reference TRBV2 and TRBJ1-5, is EPEVTQTPSHQVTQMGQEVILRCVPISNHLYFYWYRQILGQKVEFLVSFYNNEISEKSEIFDDQFSVERPDGSNFTLKIRSTKLEDSAMYFCASSLTGASQPQHFGDGTRLSIL.

The rearrangement joins TRBV2 to TRBJ1-5, with D tentatively TRBD1 (5 bases). The germline CDR1 and CDR2 sequences are SNHLY and FYNNEI. V was pared by 3 bases and J by 6 bases, with 9 bases between. This CDR3 is built from 13 residues. The DNA of the CDR3 is TGTGCCAGCAGTGAGACAGATCCTCAGCCCCAGCATTTT. Protein sequence: CASSETDPQPQHF.

V gene TRBV5-6 combines with J gene TRBJ1-2; no firm D call. Trimming left V 5 bases short and J 4 bases short, with 9 bases between. This CDR3 has 12 amino acids. The germline V gene encodes CDR1 SGHDT and CDR2 YYEEEE. This CDR3 is CASSPGSYGYTF. CDR3 nucleotides: TGTGCCAGCAGTCCGGGAAGCTATGGCTACACCTTC.

The chain has TRBV29-1 and TRBJ2-7; 7 bases map to TRBD1. The CDR3 covers 15 residues. Germline CDR1 reads SQVTM; CDR2 reads ANQGSEA. V lost 7 bases to trimming and J lost 0 bases; unmatched junction nucleotides: 12. CDR3 DNA sequence: TGCAGCGCCAAGCAGACAGGGCGTAACTCCTACGAGCAGTACTTC. Translated, it gives CSAKQTGRNSYEQYF.